The source of this TCR beta chain is a study of T cell repertoires in cytomegalovirus infection (dated by TCRdb to between 2018 and 2020). Notes on the research overall: Donor HLA type was relevant to the analysis, as public TCR beta signatures indicated carriage of CMV infection together with the matching HLA type.

On the study overall, not on this receptor specifically: The ex vivo response was dominated by HLA-C-restricted CMV-specific TCR beta clonotypes, which also provided the single most frequent clonotype in two of eight donors. Cumulative frequency of public TCR beta family members discriminated carriers of CMV infection plus the relevant HLA type in this cohort and an independent approximately 360-donor cohort.

Concerning this clonotype: The target of this receptor is not known. The record has no base qualities; no much larger clone is one base away.

For sequencing, an Illumina HiSeq 1500 was employed. TCRdb's own reprocessing of the public reads used fastp at Q25 and MiXCR and kept productive beta chains. Rows merge per CDR3 protein into single entries with the most common DNA and genes. For this sample the table gives roughly 230,000 distinct CDR3 sequences, of which over 20% were detected only once. 18% of the sample is in the top ten clones. Including the terminal cysteine and phenylalanine, the CDR3 comprises 15 residues. Of all the DNA, just the CDR3 is kept, 45 bases in frame from base 1. V lost 6 bases and J lost 0 bases, and the count of bases not matched to a germline gene is 4. CDR1 and CDR2, looked up from the germline V gene (reference sequence), are LNHDA and SQIVND.

The sequence is built from TRBV19 and TRBJ2-1, with 8 junctional bases fitting TRBD1. The specimen was CD8+ T cells from PBMCs. This receptor was obtained from a human donor in good health (CMV status not recorded). Some clones in this sample may be carry-over from other donors' samples. The CDR3 reads CASREGTGSYNEQFF. The DNA sequence is as follows: TGTGCCAGTAGAGAAGGGACAGGCTCCTACAATGAGCAGTTCTTC. The CDR3, completed at both ends by the reference TRBV19 and TRBJ2-1 genes, gives the full variable domain DGGITQSPKYLFRKEGQNVTLSCEQNLNHDAMYWYRQDPGQGLRLIYYSQIVNDFQKGDIAEGYSVSREKKESFPLTVTSAQKNPTAFYLCASREGTGSYNEQFFGPGTRLTVL.